This T cell receptor beta chain was sequenced for a study of molecular identifiers for immune sequencing clone quantification. This clonotype was counted at least ten times. Its antigen is unknown. Construction of naive CD8 libraries employed about 19,000 to 1,000,000 sorted cells together with 10%, 30% or 50% RNA. Previously reported methods and listed TCR primers produced the bulk TCR libraries. TCRdb reprocessed the PCR reads via MiXCR and lists one record per CDR3 protein. This table has 460,000 or so distinct CDR3 sequences, about 22% appearing once. General study findings and limits: Shared barcodes on identical TCR molecules could underestimate the sizes of highly expanded clones. For effector cells, clones above 20 RNA copies held over 99% of molecules; for naive cells, under 1%.

The V gene lost 3 bases and the J gene lost 1 base, with 9 bases spanning the gap. The CDR3 runs to 14 residues. Germline-derived CDR1 and CDR2 are PRHDT and FYEKMQ (reference sequence). This clonotype was sampled from a human donor in good health. Some libraries in this study had Jurkat cell RNA spiked in. Sequencing used naive CD8+ T cells from blood, with Jurkat cell RNA spiked in. Subset denoted: FACS-sorted CD8+CD4-CCR7+CD45RA+ naive T cells. The chain joins TRBV13 to TRBJ1-1; the D is unclear. DNA for the CDR3: TGTGCCAGCAGCTTTGCACCTCAGAACACTGAAGCTTTCTTT. It is translated as CASSFAPQNTEAFF. Drawing the rest from reference TRBV13 and TRBJ1-1, the complete variable domain is AAGVIQSPRHLIKEKRETATLKCYPIPRHDTVYWYQQGPGQDPQFLISFYEKMQSDKGSIPDRFSAQQFSDYHSELNMSSLELGDSALYFCASSFAPQNTEAFFGQGTRLTVV.